This TCR beta chain was documented in a study of blood T cell repertoires in COVID-19. Overall study: COVID-19 samples collected from the United States, Italy and Spain covered acute and convalescent phases.

CDR1 is LNHNV, CDR2 YYDKDF, per germline (reference sequence). The V end was cut by 1 base, the J end by 6 bases, with 7 bases between. This CDR3 is 12 amino acids long. This table comes from immunoSEQ multiplex PCR, and its TCRdb copy is limited to in-frame clones, with some not included. The sample includes about 100,000 clones, more than 65% of them seen just once. This clone was seen more than once but under ten times. The sequence derives from a woman aged 70 to 79 with acute or convalescent COVID-19. The chain combines TRBV15 with TRBJ2-7, with D hard to call. The sequenced sample was peripheral blood. CDR3 coding DNA: TGTGCCACCAGCAGAGTTGCAGGCGAGCAGTACTTC. Protein product: CATSRVAGEQYF.